These 16 T cell receptor beta chains came from one sample sequenced in a study of early T cells in non-severe SARS-CoV-2 infection. TCRdb re-analysed the 5' RACE reads in MiXCR, keeping a single row per CDR3 protein. This sample has about 59,000 distinct CDR3 sequences, with approximately 12% found just once. The specimen sequenced was whole blood. All receptors come from an adult who was a healthcare worker with PCR-confirmed SARS-CoV-2 infection or an uninfected control (not recorded which).

This clonotype has ten or more counts. V and J are TRBV6-5 and TRBJ2-7; either TRBD1 or TRBD2 may fit D (5 bases each). This CDR3 has 15 amino acids. Trimming stripped 6 bases from V and 4 bases from J, with 19 bases between. From germline, CDR1 is MNHEY and CDR2 SVGAGI. The CDR3 reads CASRRTPGQGYEQYF. CDR3 bases: TGTGCCAGCAGAAGGACCCCGGGGCAGGGATACGAGCAGTACTTC.

This clonotype was seen a few times. The chain carries TRBV27 and TRBJ1-5; D remains ambiguous. V was shortened by 0 bases and J by 5 bases, with 14 bases between the two germline ends. Germline values: CDR1 MNHEY, CDR2 SMNVEV (reference sequence). The CDR3 spans 16 residues. The CDR3 DNA reads TGTGCCAGCAGTTTATCGTGGGCCAGCCTGGATCAGCCCCAGCATTTT. This gives the protein CASSLSWASLDQPQHF.

There are a few counts of this clonotype. The V call is TRBV15, the J call TRBJ2-3; D unclear. V was pared by 0 bases and J by 2 bases, with 9 bases between. This CDR3 has 15 residues. The V gene's germline CDR1 is LNHNV and CDR2 YYDKDF (reference sequence). The CDR3 DNA sequence: TGTGCCACCAGCAGAGATTCGGTGGCCACAGATACGCAGTATTTT. It translates to CATSRDSVATDTQYF.

Many counts were recorded for this clonotype. The chain employs TRBV6-2 or TRBV6-3 and TRBJ2-7; D is perhaps TRBD1 (5 bases). CDR3 size: 13 residues. Germline CDR1 is MNHEY and CDR2 is SVGEGT. Trimming took off 2 bases at V and 9 bases at J, with 14 bases between the two ends. The CDR3 nucleotides read TGTGCCAGCAGTTACCTCGACAGTTTGGGGCAGTACTTC. It encodes CASSYLDSLGQYF.

The gene calls are TRBV4-1 and TRBJ1-1; D gene unclear. The V end was cut by 0 bases, the J end by 0 bases, with 8 bases between. Germline CDR1 and CDR2: MGHRA and YSYEKL. This CDR3 contains 15 residues. The CDR3 reads CASSQEAGLNTEAFF. As DNA, the CDR3 is TGCGCCAGCAGCCAAGAGGCAGGCTTGAACACTGAAGCTTTCTTT.

This clonotype showed up just a few times. The chain has TRBV20-1 and TRBJ2-3; 9 bases fit TRBD2. The CDR3 runs 16 residues. V shed 1 base and J 0 bases; nucleotides not matched to a gene: 5. Germline CDR1 reads DFQATT; CDR2 reads SNEGSKA (reference sequence). CDR3 nucleotide sequence: TGCAGTGCTAGAGGACTAGCGGTTAGTAGCACAGATACGCAGTATTTT. Translated, it gives CSARGLAVSSTDTQYF.

Many counts were recorded for this clonotype. This chain uses TRBV29-1 with TRBJ2-7; D possibly uses TRBD1 or TRBD2 (5 bases each). This CDR3 region has 12 residues. Trimming shortened V by 4 bases and J by 2 bases, and 9 bases separated the two germline ends. Germline V lookup: CDR1 SQVTM, CDR2 ANQGSEA. CDR3 in DNA: TGCAGCGTTGCGGGGCCACCCTACGAGCAGTACTTC. Translation: CSVAGPPYEQYF.

This clonotype was seen a few times. V is TRBV10-1 and J is TRBJ1-1; maybe TRBD1 (6 bases). V lost 2 bases, J lost 8 bases, and 9 bases lay in between. The CDR3 length is 12 residues. CDR1 is WNHNN and CDR2 is SYGVQD in the germline V gene (reference sequence). In DNA form, the CDR3 reads TGCGCCAGCAGTGAGAACGACAGGGAAGCTTTCTTT. Protein: CASSENDREAFF.

This clonotype was seen a handful of times. The chain couples TRBV7-9 to TRBJ1-3; unclear D gene. The V and J ends lost 7 bases and 1 base respectively, with 17 bases between them. Per the germline V gene, CDR1 is SEHNR and CDR2 is FQNEAQ (reference sequence). The length of the CDR3 is 16 residues. The CDR3 protein is CASTRVGPRSGNTIYF. Written as DNA, the CDR3 is TGTGCCAGCACCCGTGTAGGGCCGAGGTCTGGAAACACCATATATTTT.

The rearrangement links TRBV6-2 or TRBV6-3 to TRBJ2-7; D call uncertain. The CDR3 sequence is 11 residues long. The germline V gene encodes CDR1 MNHEY and CDR2 SVGEGT. Trimming took off 6 bases at V and 3 bases at J, with 6 bases between the two ends. The CDR3 spells CASRRSYEQYF. The DNA of the CDR3 is TGTGCCAGCAGACGGAGCTACGAGCAGTACTTC.

This clonotype was seen a few times. The chain combines TRBV6-6 with TRBJ1-1; D remains unclear. V lost 7 bases and J 0 bases, leaving 18 bases between the germline ends. The germline V gene encodes CDR1 MNHNY and CDR2 SVGAGI (reference sequence). The CDR3 runs 16 residues. The CDR3, as DNA: TGTGCCAGCACCTATACGGGCCACAGCTTGAACACTGAAGCTTTCTTT. As protein: CASTYTGHSLNTEAFF.

The chain combines TRBV9 with TRBJ2-1, with D tentatively TRBD1 (5 bases). Germline V CDR1 and CDR2: SGDLS, YYNGEE. With 4 bases removed from V and 2 bases from J, the gap between germline ends came to 13 bases. This CDR3 has 15 residues. CDR3 nucleotides: TGTGCCAGCAGCCTCCAGGGATTTGCCTACAATGAGCAGTTCTTC. Amino acid sequence: CASSLQGFAYNEQFF.

The chain is built from TRBV14 and TRBJ2-1; the D gene is possibly TRBD2 (6 bases). This CDR3 is 15 amino acids long. The germline V gene encodes CDR1 SGHDN and CDR2 FVKESK. Trimming cost V 4 bases and J 2 bases, with 12 bases left between them. The CDR3 spells CASSRRGYPYNEQFF. The DNA for the CDR3 is TGTGCCAGCAGCCGCCGGGGGTACCCCTACAATGAGCAGTTCTTC.

V gene TRBV29-1 combines with J gene TRBJ2-3; 7 bases map to TRBD2. Germline trimming cut 6 bases from V and 0 bases from J; bases unmatched to any gene: 12. Germline V lookup: CDR1 SQVTM, CDR2 ANQGSEA. The CDR3 totals 16 residues. The CDR3 DNA reads TGCAGCGTGCGCCGCGGCGGGGGTCATAGCACAGATACGCAGTATTTT. Translation gives CSVRRGGGHSTDTQYF.

This clonotype appeared a few times. The J gene is TRBJ1-2, the V gene TRBV19; D not resolved. The CDR3 is 12 amino acids. Germline V lookup: CDR1 LNHDA, CDR2 SQIVND (reference sequence). Trimming removed 8 bases at V and 1 base at J, with 8 bases between. The CDR3 DNA reads as TGTGCCAGTTCTCCCTTTAACTATGGCTACACCTTC. It is translated as CASSPFNYGYTF. The full variable domain, in which reference TRBV19 and TRBJ1-2 provide the parts outside the CDR3, is DGGITQSPKYLFRKEGQNVTLSCEQNLNHDAMYWYRQDPGQGLRLIYYSQIVNDFQKGDIAEGYSVSREKKESFPLTVTSAQKNPTAFYLCASSPFNYGYTFGSGTRLTVV.

This clonotype was detected only a few times. The J gene is TRBJ2-7, the V gene TRBV11-2, with D uncertain. Looked up from germline, CDR1 is SGHAT and CDR2 is FQNNGV. V lost 1 base and J 6 bases, leaving 16 bases between the germline ends. The CDR3 totals 15 residues. The CDR3 region is CASSLVPDLGFEQYF. CDR3 nucleotide sequence: TGTGCCAGCAGCTTAGTTCCGGACCTGGGATTCGAGCAGTACTTC.